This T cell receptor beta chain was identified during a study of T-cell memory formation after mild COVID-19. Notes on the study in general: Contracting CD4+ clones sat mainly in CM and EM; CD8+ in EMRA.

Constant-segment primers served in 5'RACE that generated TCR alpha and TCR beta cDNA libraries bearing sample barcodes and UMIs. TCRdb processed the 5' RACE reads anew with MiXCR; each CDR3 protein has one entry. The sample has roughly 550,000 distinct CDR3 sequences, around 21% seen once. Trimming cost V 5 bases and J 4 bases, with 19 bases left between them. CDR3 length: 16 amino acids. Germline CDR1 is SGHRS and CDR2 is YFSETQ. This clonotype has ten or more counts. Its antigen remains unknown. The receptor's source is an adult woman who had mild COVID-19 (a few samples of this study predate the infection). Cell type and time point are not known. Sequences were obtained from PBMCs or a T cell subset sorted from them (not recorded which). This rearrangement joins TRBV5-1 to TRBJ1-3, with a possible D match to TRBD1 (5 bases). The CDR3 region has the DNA TGCGCCAGCAGGGAGGGGTCCTCAACGTCAGGAAACACCATATATTTT. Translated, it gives CASREGSSTSGNTIYF.